This TCR beta chain was profiled in a study of blood T cell repertoires in COVID-19. About the study: Each recovered donor of Cohort 3 presented with two negative PCRs, clearance, or symptom resolution. Researchers got acute and convalescent COVID-19 samples from the United States, Italy and Spain. In each case, the material was cDNA or gDNA derived from T cells, B-cell-depleted T cells, or PBMCs.

Sequencing was performed with immunoSEQ multiplex PCR; in TCRdb, only in-frame clones are kept and a portion is missing. The sample consists of 300,000 to 450,000 clones, more than 75% of them appearing once. A word on this clone: Germline is not matched at one junction end, which may reflect a read error.

The length of the CDR3 is 15 residues. Germline loops: CDR1 SGDLS, CDR2 YYNGEE. Across fewer than 25 US areas, participants ranged in age from 18 to 89 years. The source material was PBMCs or T cells enriched from blood (not recorded which). The genes are TRBV9 and TRBJ2-3; 7 bases line up with TRBD1. The source is a man aged 40-49 years in a cohort exposed to, infected with or recovered from COVID-19 (not recorded which). The CDR3 loop is CASSDRDSYTYTQYF. The DNA for the CDR3 is TGTGCCAGCAGCGACCGGGACAGCTACACATATACGCAGTATTTT.